The present T cell receptor (beta chain) was sequenced within a study of CD8 T cells in Susac syndrome (dated by TCRdb to the late 2010s). At the level of the whole study: Of the Susac syndrome patients who were sequenced, more than 5 had clinically active disease and eight were in clinical remission. At blood withdrawal, Susac syndrome patients were therapy-naive, treated with corticosteroids (with IVIg additionally given to some), or treated with IVIg alone. The study used repertoire sequencing to test whether antigen drove CD8+ T cell activation and differentiation in Susac syndrome. The clonality of the CD8+ T cell repertoire was compared across more than 9 healthy donors, 14 Susac syndrome patients and around 16 multiple sclerosis patients.

RNA was extracted using the RNeasy kit, and about 0.45 to 1 microgram was reverse transcribed with random hexamers. The immunoSEQ multiplex PCR assay, covering 54 Vbeta and 13 Jbeta segments, was used to amplify TCR beta CDR3 regions. PCR amplification bias was corrected by using a synthetic template baseline for primer optimization and computational correction. The study's own analysis went as follows. Reads were annotated to V, D and J genes according to IMGT and were analyzed with immunoSEQ Analyzer, with only productive sequences retained. Clonality was calculated as one minus the Shannon entropy normalized by log2 of the number of productive unique sequences. For each patient and control, public and private clones were evaluated among the 100 most prevalent clones. Clones were defined as Susac-specific if absent from the healthy and MS cohorts, from over a thousand published viral clones and from other ImmuneACCESS disease sequences. TCRdb's own reprocessing of the public reads used fastp at Q25 and MiXCR and kept productive beta chains. Rows are combined by CDR3 protein, so each entry shows the most common genes and DNA. Clone size and V and J calls follow TCRdb, not the original study. This sample comprises tens of thousands of distinct CDR3 sequences, roughly 94% of them detected only once. About 0.99% of the sample is held by the ten biggest clonotypes.

For this clonotype: Its antigen target is currently unknown. Base qualities were left out, and no much larger clone turns up one base away.

V is pruned by 1 base and J by 0 bases, leaving 5 bases of the junction without a gene match. The germline V gene gives CDR1 as LGHNA and CDR2 as YSLEER. Counted from cysteine to phenylalanine, this CDR3 has 16 amino acids. The sequence is cut down to CDR3 DNA, 48 bases in frame from base 1. General study outcomes and caveats: The number of individuals in the TCR sequencing and HLA analysis was recognized as being relatively small. In the total CD8+ and CD8+ TEMRA repertoires, more than 15 and five Susac-specific public clones, respectively, were identified. Clonal expansion was observed in Susac syndrome CD8+ repertoires, with the highest expansion in CD8+ TEMRA cells and greater expansion in clinically active than in remitting patients.

Peripheral blood CD8+ and CD4+ T cells from healthy donors, Susac syndrome patients and multiple sclerosis patients were profiled using high-throughput TCR beta sequencing. The Susac syndrome patients fulfilled recently defined diagnostic criteria for either definite or probable disease. Bulk CD8+ and CD4+ T cells were purified by magnetic negative isolation, while CD8+ TEMRA cells were enriched using FACS. Blood was drawn into EDTA tubes, processed within 24 hours, and PBMCs were isolated by density gradient centrifugation. PBMCs destined for TCR sequencing were cryopreserved in liquid nitrogen and later thawed in a 37 °C water bath. The sorted or isolated CD4+, CD8+ and CD8+ TEMRA cells had a purity of 90% or higher.

The chain is assembled from TRBV4-3 and TRBJ2-7, with 8 bases in between that match TRBD2. The sequence was collected from a human donor with Susac syndrome. Input material: CD8+ T cells from PBMCs. The CDR3 sequence is CASSQVSGTSSYEQYF. The nucleotide sequence is TGCGCCAGCAGCCAAGTTAGCGGGACAAGCTCCTACGAGCAGTACTTC.